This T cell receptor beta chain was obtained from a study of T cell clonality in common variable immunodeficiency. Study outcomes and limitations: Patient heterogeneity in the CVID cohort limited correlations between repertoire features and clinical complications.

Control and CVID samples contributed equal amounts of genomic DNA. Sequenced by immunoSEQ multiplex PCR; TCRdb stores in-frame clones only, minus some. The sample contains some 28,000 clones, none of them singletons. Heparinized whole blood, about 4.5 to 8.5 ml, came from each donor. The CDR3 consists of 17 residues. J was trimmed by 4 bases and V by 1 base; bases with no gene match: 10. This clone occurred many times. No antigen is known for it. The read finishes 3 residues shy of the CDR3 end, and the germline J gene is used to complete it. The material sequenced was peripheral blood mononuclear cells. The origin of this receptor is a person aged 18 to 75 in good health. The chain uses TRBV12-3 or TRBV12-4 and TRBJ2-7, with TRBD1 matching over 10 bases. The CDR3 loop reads CASSLGGWGTGVYEQYF. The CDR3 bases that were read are TGTGCCAGCAGTTTAGGCGGATGGGGGACAGGGGTTTACGAG.